Each of the 24 T cell receptor beta chains below was sequenced from the same sample in a study of blood T cell repertoires in COVID-19. Profiling relied on immunoSEQ multiplex PCR, and the TCRdb table lists in-frame clones only, not all of them. The sample holds about 52,000 clones; roughly 83% are singletons and the top ten take about 22%. Input material: peripheral blood. These receptors were obtained from a woman aged 80 or over with acute or convalescent COVID-19.

This chain joins TRBV25-1 and TRBJ2-1, with a tentative D call TRBD2 (6 bases). Germline CDR1 reads MGHDK; CDR2 reads SYGVNS. Trimming cost V 6 bases and J 7 bases, with 10 bases left between them. The CDR3 runs 12 residues. CDR3 nucleotides: TGTGCCAGCAGGGGACTTGAAAATGAGCAGTTCTTC. This sequence encodes CASRGLENEQFF.

The chain combines TRBV5-1 with TRBJ2-3, with 9 bases matching TRBD2. Germline values: CDR1 SGHRS, CDR2 YFSETQ. This CDR3 has 16 amino acids. With V trimmed by 0 bases and J by 0 bases, 2 bases remained unmatched. The CDR3 DNA is TGCGCCAGCAGCTTGGATAGCGGGGGTAGCACAGATACGCAGTATTTT. Amino acids: CASSLDSGGSTDTQYF.

The chain joins TRBV5-1 to TRBJ2-1; tentatively, D is TRBD1 (7 bases). With 3 bases removed from V and 3 bases from J, the gap between germline ends came to 10 bases. Per the germline V gene, CDR1 is SGHRS and CDR2 is YFSETQ. This CDR3 comprises 14 residues. The CDR3 DNA is TGCGCCAGCAGCTGGCGGGACAGCTACAATGAGCAGTTCTTC. As protein: CASSWRDSYNEQFF.

Concerning this clone: The junction differs from germline at one of its ends, possibly a read error. The chain joins TRBV2 to TRBJ2-3, with D perhaps matching TRBD1 (6 bases). The V gene's germline CDR1 is SNHLY and CDR2 FYNNEI. The CDR3 length is 11 residues. The CDR3 sequence: CASSYRDYNVF. The CDR3 nucleotides read TGTGCCAGCAGCTACAGGGATTATAACGTGTTT.

This clone showed up just a few times. The CDR3 is CASSLDGQGRYGYTF. DNA of the CDR3: TGTGCCAGCAGCTTGGATGGACAGGGTCGGTATGGCTACACCTTC. The chain recombines TRBV5-4 with TRBJ1-2; TRBD1 agrees at 8 bases. Germline CDR1 reads SGHNT; CDR2 reads YYREEE (reference sequence). J lost 5 bases, V lost 0 bases, and 6 bases had no gene match. The CDR3 runs to 15 residues.

The rearrangement uses TRBV4-1 and TRBJ1-5, with a possible D match to TRBD1 (6 bases). CDR1 is MGHRA and CDR2 is YSYEKL in the germline V gene. The CDR3 loop spans 15 amino acids. With 3 bases removed from V and 3 bases from J, the gap between germline ends came to 12 bases. The CDR3 loop is CASSQQGYDNQPQHF. As DNA, the CDR3 is TGCGCCAGCAGCCAGCAGGGGTACGACAATCAGCCCCAGCATTTT.

There are a few counts of this clone. The chain employs TRBV19 and TRBJ1-1, with D unclear. The V gene's germline CDR1 is LNHDA and CDR2 SQIVND (reference sequence). V was trimmed by 4 bases and J by 7 bases, leaving 10 bases between them. The CDR3 consists of 12 residues. CDR3 amino acids: CASSKTAGEAFF. The CDR3 DNA reads as TGTGCCAGTAGTAAAACAGCTGGTGAAGCTTTCTTT.

The chain employs TRBV11-2 and TRBJ1-2, with TRBD1 identical over 8 bases. Germline CDR1 and CDR2: SGHAT and FQNNGV. The trim removed 5 bases at V and 5 bases at J, leaving 7 bases unmatched. The CDR3 totals 14 residues. The CDR3 region is CASSPTDRAYGYTF. The CDR3 DNA is TGTGCCAGCAGCCCCACGGACAGGGCGTATGGCTACACCTTC.

The genes are TRBV11-3 and TRBJ2-3; D may be TRBD2 (5 bases). V lost 1 base, J lost 4 bases, and 9 bases lay in between. CDR3 size: 14 residues. Germline-derived CDR1 and CDR2 are SGHNT and YENEEA. For the CDR3, the DNA is TGTGCCAGCAGCTTAGGGTCCGGGGCAGATACGCAGTATTTT. As protein: CASSLGSGADTQYF.

J is TRBJ1-1 and V is TRBV19; D is perhaps TRBD1 (6 bases). Trimming stripped 3 bases from V and 4 bases from J, with 15 bases between. CDR3 length: 15 amino acids. In germline, CDR1 is LNHDA, CDR2 SQIVND (reference sequence). CDR3 nucleotide sequence: TGTGCCAGTAGTATTCAACCAGGGGCTAGCACTGAAGCTTTCTTT. Translated, it gives CASSIQPGASTEAFF.

The gene calls are TRBV6-5 and TRBJ2-1; D might be TRBD1 (6 bases). This CDR3 comprises 14 residues. CDR1 MNHEY and CDR2 SVGAGI come from the germline V gene. Trimming stripped 5 bases from V and 6 bases from J, with 14 bases between. The CDR3 region has the DNA TGTGCCAGCAGTACAGGGAAGGTGTCCAATGAGCAGTTCTTC. Its protein is CASSTGKVSNEQFF.

The genes are TRBV19 and TRBJ1-2; 7 nucleotides align to TRBD1. Trimming took 7 bases from V and 4 from J; bases not matched to a gene: 6. The CDR3 loop spans 13 amino acids. Germline V gene sequence: CDR1 LNHDA, CDR2 SQIVND (reference sequence). For the CDR3, the DNA is TGTGCCAGTAACCCGGGACAGCGCTATGGCTACACCTTC. Residues: CASNPGQRYGYTF.

V gene TRBV6-5 combines with J gene TRBJ2-1; D unclear. This CDR3 has 14 residues. V was shortened by 5 bases and J by 2 bases, with 10 bases between the two germline ends. The V gene's germline CDR1 is MNHEY and CDR2 SVGAGI. This CDR3 reads CASSRGETYNEQFF. The CDR3 bases are TGTGCCAGCAGTCGAGGTGAGACCTACAATGAGCAGTTCTTC.

J is TRBJ1-1 and V is TRBV5-5; TRBD1 agrees at 7 bases. Germline V CDR1 and CDR2: SGHKS, YYEKEE (reference sequence). V shed 6 bases, J shed 0 bases, and the junction held 8 bases outside the gene matches. The CDR3 totals 15 residues. The CDR3 loop reads CASKLGTGVNTEAFF. CDR3 bases: TGTGCCAGCAAGCTGGGAACAGGGGTGAACACTGAAGCTTTCTTT. Variable domain in full (rest from reference TRBV5-5 and TRBJ1-1): DAGVTQSPTHLIKTRGQQVTLRCSPISGHKSVSWYQQVLGQGPQFIFQYYEKEERGRGNFPDRFSARQFPNYSSELNVNALLLGDSALYLCASKLGTGVNTEAFFGQGTRLTVV.

The chain carries TRBV6-2 or TRBV6-3 and TRBJ1-1; D unresolved. Germline V CDR1 and CDR2: MNHEY, SVGEGT. Deletions cut 4 bases from V and 3 bases from J, with 9 bases between. The CDR3 loop spans 13 amino acids. The CDR3 nucleotides are TGTGCCAGCAGTTCGTACGGGTACACTGAAGCTTTCTTT. The encoded protein is CASSSYGYTEAFF.

The CDR3 sequence is CASKARGRGAPNTEAFF. The CDR3, as DNA: TGTGCCAGCAAGGCCAGGGGCCGAGGGGCCCCGAACACTGAAGCTTTCTTT. The J gene is TRBJ1-1, the V gene TRBV27, with D possibly matching TRBD1 (6 bases). Germline V gives CDR1 MNHEY, CDR2 SMNVEV (reference sequence). V lost 7 bases and J 1 base, leaving 22 bases between the germline ends. This CDR3 region has 17 residues.

The chain couples TRBV9 to TRBJ2-7; D possibly corresponds to TRBD2 (5 bases). V gave up 6 bases and J gave up 3 bases, with 16 bases separating them. Germline loops: CDR1 SGDLS, CDR2 YYNGEE. This CDR3 is built from 14 residues. Here the CDR3 reads CASTVSRGSYEQYV. The DNA of the CDR3 is TGTGCCAGCACCGTCAGCCGGGGTAGCTACGAGCAGTACGTC.

V and J are TRBV27 and TRBJ1-6; TRBD1 matches at 9 bases. J was trimmed by 7 bases and V by 7 bases; bases with no gene match: 5. This CDR3 contains 14 residues. Germline assignment: CDR1 MNHEY and CDR2 SMNVEV (reference sequence). The CDR3 spells CASKGTGLNSPLHF. DNA for the CDR3: TGTGCCAGCAAAGGGACAGGGCTAAATTCACCCCTCCACTTT.

The chain employs TRBV28 and TRBJ2-3; no clear D gene. V dropped 2 bases and J dropped 6 bases, with 15 bases sitting between them. Germline CDR1 MDHEN, CDR2 SYDVKM. The length of the CDR3 is 15 residues. CDR3 sequence reads: CASSLRYKWSDTQYF. The CDR3 DNA sequence: TGTGCCAGCAGTTTAAGGTATAAGTGGAGCGATACGCAGTATTTT.

The chain couples TRBV9 to TRBJ2-1; 13 positions match TRBD2. CDR3 size: 15 residues. Losses at the gene ends were 4 bases for V and 7 bases for J; bases not matched to a gene: 5. Per germline, CDR1 SGDLS and CDR2 YYNGEE. The CDR3 nucleotides read TGTGCCAGCAGCTTAAGGACTAGCGGGAGTAATGAGCAGTTCTTC. Its translation is CASSLRTSGSNEQFF.

This clone was found a few times. V is TRBV7-2 and J is TRBJ1-1, with D possibly being TRBD1 (5 bases). In germline, CDR1 is SGHTA, CDR2 FQGNSA. V lost 5 bases to trimming and J lost 1 base, with 14 bases between them. The CDR3 has 15 amino acids. The CDR3 bases are TGTGCCAGCAGCATTACCAGGGTCCGGAACACTGAAGCTTTCTTT. It encodes CASSITRVRNTEAFF.

The chain employs TRBV27 and TRBJ1-2; TRBD1 agrees at 7 bases. CDR3 length equals 14 residues. The V segment lost 2 bases and the J segment 4 bases; nucleotides outside the gene matches: 4. Germline CDR1 reads MNHEY; CDR2 reads SMNVEV (reference sequence). This CDR3 reads CASSLGGGAYGYTF. The CDR3 DNA follows: TGTGCCAGCAGTTTAGGAGGGGGCGCCTATGGCTACACCTTC.

The genes are TRBV9 and TRBJ1-2, with no clear D. Germline CDR1 and CDR2: SGDLS and YYNGEE. The V end was cut by 0 bases, the J end by 2 bases, with 11 bases between. CDR3 length: 15 residues. The CDR3 DNA sequence: TGTGCCAGCAGCGTAGAATCCCACAGAAACTATGGCTACACCTTC. It yields the protein CASSVESHRNYGYTF.

J is TRBJ2-7 and V is TRBV6-5, with 7 bases that match TRBD1. CDR3 length equals 14 residues. The germline CDR1 and CDR2 sequences are MNHEY and SVGAGI. The J segment lost 1 base and the V segment lost 5 bases, leaving 5 bases of the junction unmatched. The chain's CDR3 is CASSRDRVSYEQYV. The CDR3, as DNA: TGTGCCAGCAGTAGAGACAGGGTTTCCTACGAGCAGTACGTC.